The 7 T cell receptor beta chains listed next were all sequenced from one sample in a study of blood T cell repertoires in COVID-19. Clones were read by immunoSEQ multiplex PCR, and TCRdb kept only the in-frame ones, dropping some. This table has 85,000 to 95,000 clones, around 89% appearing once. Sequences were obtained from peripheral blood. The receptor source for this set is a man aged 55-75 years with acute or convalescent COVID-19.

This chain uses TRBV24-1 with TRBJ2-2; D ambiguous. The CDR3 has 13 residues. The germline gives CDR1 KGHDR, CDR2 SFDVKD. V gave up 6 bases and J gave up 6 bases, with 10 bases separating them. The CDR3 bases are TGTGCCACCAGTTTCGGTCTAGCCGGGGAGCTGTTTTTT. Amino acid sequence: CATSFGLAGELFF.

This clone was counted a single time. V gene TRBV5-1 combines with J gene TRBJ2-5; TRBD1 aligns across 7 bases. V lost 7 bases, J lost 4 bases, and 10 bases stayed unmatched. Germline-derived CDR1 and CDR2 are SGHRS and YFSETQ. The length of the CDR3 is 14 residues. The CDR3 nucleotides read TGCGCCAGCGGGACAGCCCACCTTGGAGAGACCCAGTACTTC. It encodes CASGTAHLGETQYF.

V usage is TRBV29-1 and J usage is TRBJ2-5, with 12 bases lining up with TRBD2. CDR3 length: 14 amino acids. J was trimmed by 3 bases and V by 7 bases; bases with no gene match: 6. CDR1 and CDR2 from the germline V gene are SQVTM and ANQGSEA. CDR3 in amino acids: CSASRLAGEETQYF. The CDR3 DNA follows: TGCAGCGCGAGCAGACTAGCGGGGGAAGAGACCCAGTACTTC.

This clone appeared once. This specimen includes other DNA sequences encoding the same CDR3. The chain's CDR3 is CASSLGRVQETQYF. The CDR3 nucleotides read TGCGCCAGCAGCTTGGGACGGGTCCAAGAGACCCAGTACTTC. V is TRBV5-1 and J is TRBJ2-5, with no clear D. The CDR3 is made up of 14 amino acids. CDR1 is SGHRS and CDR2 is YFSETQ in the germline V gene. The V end lost 0 bases, the J end lost 1 base, and 7 bases lay between the germline ends.

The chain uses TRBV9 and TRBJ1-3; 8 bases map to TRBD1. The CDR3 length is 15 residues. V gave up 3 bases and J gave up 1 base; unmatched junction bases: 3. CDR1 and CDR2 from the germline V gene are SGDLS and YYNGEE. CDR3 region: CASSDRGGSGNTIYF. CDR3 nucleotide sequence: TGTGCCAGCAGCGACAGGGGGGGATCTGGAAACACCATATATTTT.

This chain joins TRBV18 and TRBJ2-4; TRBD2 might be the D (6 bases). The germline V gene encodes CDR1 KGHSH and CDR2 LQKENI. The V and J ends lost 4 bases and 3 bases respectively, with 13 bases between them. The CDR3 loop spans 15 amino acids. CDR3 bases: TGTGCCAGCTCACGACTTCAGGAGGGCAAAAACATTCAGTACTTC. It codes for CASSRLQEGKNIQYF.

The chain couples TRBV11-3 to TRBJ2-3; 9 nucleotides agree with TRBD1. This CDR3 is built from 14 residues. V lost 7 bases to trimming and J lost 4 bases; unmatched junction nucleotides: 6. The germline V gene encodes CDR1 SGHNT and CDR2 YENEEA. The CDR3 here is CASKRGTGSDTQYF. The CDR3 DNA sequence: TGTGCCAGCAAAAGGGGGACAGGGTCAGATACGCAGTATTTT. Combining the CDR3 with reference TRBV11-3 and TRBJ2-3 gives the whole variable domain EAGVVQSPRYKIIEKKQPVAFWCNPISGHNTLYWYLQNLGQGPELLIRYENEEAVDDSQLPKDRFSAERLKGVDSTLKIQPAELGDSAVYLCASKRGTGSDTQYFGPGTRLTVL.